This T cell receptor beta chain was found in a study of read filtering for tumor transcriptome and immune sequencing. Study overall: After DNase treatment, RNA was made into whole-transcriptome libraries.

This library used roughly 430 ng RNA and molecular barcoded adaptors spanning alpha/delta and beta/gamma chains. TCRdb used MiXCR to reprocess the reads, holding one entry per CDR3 protein. Of fewer than 30,000 distinct CDR3 sequences listed, 20% to 25% are singletons. Every patient had bone marrow sampled while the disease was active. This clonotype is categorized as medium-sized. Its antigen is unidentified. The study, taken as a whole, reports: In IR-seq, single-read clonotypes were approximately 83% of clonotypes but about 3.5% of reads.

Germline V lookup: CDR1 SGHVS, CDR2 FQNEAQ. The CDR3 totals 15 residues. Trimming took off 4 bases at V and 6 bases at J, with 16 bases between the two ends. Sequenced input: a population of CD138-negative cells sorted from bone marrow. The chain carries TRBV7-8 and TRBJ2-1; D could derive from TRBD1 or TRBD2 (5 bases each). This clonotype originated in a donor at least 40 years old with multiple myeloma. The CDR3 is CASSSEERGVNEQFF. The CDR3 nucleotides are TGTGCCAGCAGCTCGGAAGAGAGGGGAGTCAATGAGCAGTTCTTC.